The clone carrying this TCR beta chain occurred once. Trimming at V came to 10 bases and at J to 0 bases, leaving 9 bases not matched to a gene. Germline CDR1 MNHNS, CDR2 SASEGT. This CDR3 is 15 amino acids long. The data originate from a study of T cell changes during pregnancy in multiple sclerosis. Measured with immunoSEQ multiplex PCR; TCRdb has only the in-frame clones, and not every one. The sample comprises more than 75,000 clones, approximately 94% of which are singletons, and roughly 2.5% rests with the top ten. The chain links TRBV6-1 to TRBJ1-2; 9 nucleotides align to TRBD1. This clonotype was sampled from a female donor with multiple sclerosis, enrolled in a pregnancy study. The sample consisted of peripheral blood, taken in the third trimester of pregnancy. The CDR3 is CATPGQGPANYGYTF. The CDR3 DNA sequence: TGTGCCACCCCCGGACAGGGGCCCGCTAACTATGGCTACACCTTC.